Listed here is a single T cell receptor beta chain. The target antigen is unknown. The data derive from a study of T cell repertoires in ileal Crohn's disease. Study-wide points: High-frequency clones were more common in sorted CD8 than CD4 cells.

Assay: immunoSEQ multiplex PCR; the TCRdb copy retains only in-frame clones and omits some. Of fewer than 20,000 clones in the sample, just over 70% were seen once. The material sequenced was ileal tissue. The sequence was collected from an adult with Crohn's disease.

This chain's CDR3 is CASSLRGGANEKLFF. The CDR3 nucleotides read TGTGCCAGCAGCTTACGAGGGGGGGCTAATGAAAAACTGTTTTTT. The chain uses TRBV7-4 and TRBJ1-4; possibly TRBD1 for D (6 bases). Per germline, CDR1 SGHVT and CDR2 SQSDAQ. V lost 2 bases and J lost 3, with 10 bases in between. The CDR3 has 15 residues. The whole variable domain, remainder taken from reference TRBV7-4 and TRBJ1-4, is GAGVSQSPRYKVAKRGRDVALRCDSISGHVTLYWYRQTLGQGSEVLTYSQSDAQRDKSGRPSGRFSAERPERSVSTLKIQRTEQGDSAVYLCASSLRGGANEKLFFGSGTQLSVL.